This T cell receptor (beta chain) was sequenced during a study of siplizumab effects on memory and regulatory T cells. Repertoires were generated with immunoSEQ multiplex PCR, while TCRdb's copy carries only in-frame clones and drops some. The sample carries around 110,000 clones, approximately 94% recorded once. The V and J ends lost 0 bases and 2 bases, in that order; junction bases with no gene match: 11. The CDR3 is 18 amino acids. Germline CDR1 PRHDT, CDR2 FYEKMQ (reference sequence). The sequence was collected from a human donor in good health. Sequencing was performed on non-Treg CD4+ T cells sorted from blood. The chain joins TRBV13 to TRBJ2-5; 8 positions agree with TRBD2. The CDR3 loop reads CASSLGLWSSGLQETQYF. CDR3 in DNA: TGTGCCAGCAGCTTAGGCCTTTGGTCTAGCGGGCTGCAAGAGACCCAGTACTTC.